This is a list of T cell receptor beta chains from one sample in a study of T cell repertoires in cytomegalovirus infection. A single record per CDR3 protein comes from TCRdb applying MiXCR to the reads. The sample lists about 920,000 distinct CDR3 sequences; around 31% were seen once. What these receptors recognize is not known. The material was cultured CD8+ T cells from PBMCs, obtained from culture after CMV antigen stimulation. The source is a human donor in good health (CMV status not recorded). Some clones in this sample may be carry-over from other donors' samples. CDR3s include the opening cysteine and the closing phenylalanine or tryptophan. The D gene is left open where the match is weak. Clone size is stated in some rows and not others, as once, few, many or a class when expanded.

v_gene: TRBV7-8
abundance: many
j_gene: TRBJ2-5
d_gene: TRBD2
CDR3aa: CASSLAWRGGRETQYF
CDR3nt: TGTGCCAGCAGCTTAGCGTGGCGGGGGGGCCGAGAGACCCAGTACTTC

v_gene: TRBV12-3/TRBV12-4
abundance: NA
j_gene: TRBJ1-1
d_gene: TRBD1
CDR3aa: CASSFGTGLYTEAFF
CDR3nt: TGTGCCAGCAGTTTCGGGACAGGGCTGTACACTGAAGCTTTCTTT

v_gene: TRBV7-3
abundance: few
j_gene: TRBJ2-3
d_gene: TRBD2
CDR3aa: CASSPGTRSPDTQYF
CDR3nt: TGTGCCAGCAGTCCCGGGACTAGGAGCCCAGATACGCAGTATTTT

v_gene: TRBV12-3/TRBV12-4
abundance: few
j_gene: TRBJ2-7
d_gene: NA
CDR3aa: CASTTTRGGGYEQYF
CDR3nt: TGTGCCAGCACCACGACAAGGGGGGGCGGGTACGAGCAGTACTTC

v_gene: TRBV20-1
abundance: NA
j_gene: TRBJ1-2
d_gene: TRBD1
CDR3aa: CSARALRDSVGYTF
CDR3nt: TGCAGTGCTAGAGCACTCCGGGACAGCGTTGGCTACACCTTC

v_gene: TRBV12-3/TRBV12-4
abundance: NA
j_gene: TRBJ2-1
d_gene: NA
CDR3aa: CASTLEGDPSYNEQFF
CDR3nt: TGTGCCAGCACTCTGGAGGGGGATCCTTCCTACAATGAGCAGTTCTTC

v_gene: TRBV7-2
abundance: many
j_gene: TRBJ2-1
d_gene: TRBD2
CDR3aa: CASSFPIAGGLYNEQFF
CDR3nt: TGTGCCAGCAGCTTTCCTATAGCGGGGGGTTTATACAATGAGCAGTTCTTC

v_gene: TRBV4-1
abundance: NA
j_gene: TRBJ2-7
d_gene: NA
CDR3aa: CASSQVWQERYEQYF
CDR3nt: TGCGCCAGCAGCCAAGTGTGGCAGGAGCGCTACGAGCAGTACTTC

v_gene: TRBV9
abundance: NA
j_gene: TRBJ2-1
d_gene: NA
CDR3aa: CASSNSFGGGYNEQFF
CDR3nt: TGTGCCAGCAGTAACTCGTTCGGGGGTGGGTACAATGAGCAGTTCTTC

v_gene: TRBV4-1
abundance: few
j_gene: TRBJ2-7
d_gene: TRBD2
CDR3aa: CASSQTYTSGGSYEQYF
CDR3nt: TGCGCCAGCAGCCAAACCTATACTAGCGGGGGCTCCTACGAGCAGTACTTC

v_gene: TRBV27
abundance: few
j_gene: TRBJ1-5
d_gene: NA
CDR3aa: CASSAQGTNQPQHF
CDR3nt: TGTGCCAGCAGTGCCCAGGGTACGAATCAGCCCCAGCATTTT

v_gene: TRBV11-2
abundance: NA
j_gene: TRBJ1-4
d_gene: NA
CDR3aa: CASSSWTENEKLFF
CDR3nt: TGTGCCAGCAGCTCCTGGACAGAAAATGAAAAACTGTTTTTT

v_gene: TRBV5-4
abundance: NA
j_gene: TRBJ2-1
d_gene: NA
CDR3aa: CASTWSSYNEQFF
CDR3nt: TGTGCCAGCACCTGGTCCTCCTACAATGAGCAGTTCTTC

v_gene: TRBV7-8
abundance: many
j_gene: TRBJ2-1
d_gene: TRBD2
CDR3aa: CASSLRRGGNPNEQFF
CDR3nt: TGTGCCAGCAGCTTACGGCGCGGGGGAAACCCCAATGAGCAGTTCTTC

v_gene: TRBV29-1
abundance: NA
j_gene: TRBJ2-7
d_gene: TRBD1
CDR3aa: CSVEGGDRVGEQYF
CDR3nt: TGCAGCGTTGAAGGAGGGGACAGGGTAGGCGAGCAGTACTTC

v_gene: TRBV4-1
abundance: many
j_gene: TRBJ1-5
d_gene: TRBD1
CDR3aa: CASSHGTGNGQPQHF
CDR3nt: TGCGCCAGCAGCCACGGGACAGGGAATGGCCAGCCCCAGCATTTT

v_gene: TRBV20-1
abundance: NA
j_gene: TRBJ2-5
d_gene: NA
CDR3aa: CSARDWTRRETQYF
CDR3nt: TGCAGTGCTAGAGATTGGACCCGTAGGGAGACCCAGTACTTC

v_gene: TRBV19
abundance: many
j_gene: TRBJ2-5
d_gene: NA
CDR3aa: CASSTPMEQETQYF
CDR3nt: TGTGCCAGTAGTACCCCAATGGAACAAGAGACCCAGTACTTC

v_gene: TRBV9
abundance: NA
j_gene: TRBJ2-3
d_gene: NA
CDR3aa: CASSARGSDTQYF
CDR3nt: TGTGCCAGCAGCGCCAGGGGATCTGATACGCAGTATTTT

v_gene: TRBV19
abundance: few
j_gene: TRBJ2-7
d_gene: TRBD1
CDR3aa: CASSMYRGYEQYF
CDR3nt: TGTGCCAGTAGTATGTACAGGGGGTACGAGCAGTACTTC

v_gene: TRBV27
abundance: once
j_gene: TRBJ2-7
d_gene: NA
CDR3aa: CASSLGLAMEQYF
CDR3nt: TGTGCCAGCAGTTTAGGACTGGCGATGGAGCAGTACTTC

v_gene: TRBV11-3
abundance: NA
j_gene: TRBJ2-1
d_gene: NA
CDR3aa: CASSLISENEQFF
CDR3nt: TGTGCCAGCAGCTTAATTTCCGAGAATGAGCAGTTCTTC

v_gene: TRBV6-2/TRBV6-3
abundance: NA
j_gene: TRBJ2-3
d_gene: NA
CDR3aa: CASNAPPGDTQYF
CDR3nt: TGTGCCAGCAACGCACCTCCAGGAGATACGCAGTATTTT

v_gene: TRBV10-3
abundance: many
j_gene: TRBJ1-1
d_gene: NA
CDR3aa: CAISETVNTEAFF
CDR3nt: TGTGCCATCAGTGAGACGGTGAACACTGAAGCTTTCTTT

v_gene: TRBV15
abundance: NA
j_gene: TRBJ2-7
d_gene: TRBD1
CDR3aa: CATSGGQGSYEQYF
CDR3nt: TGTGCCACCAGCGGGGGACAGGGATCCTACGAGCAGTACTTC

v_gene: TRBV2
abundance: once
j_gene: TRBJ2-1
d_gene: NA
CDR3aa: CASHSPPYNEQFF
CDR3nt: TGTGCCAGCCATAGCCCACCCTACAATGAGCAGTTCTTC

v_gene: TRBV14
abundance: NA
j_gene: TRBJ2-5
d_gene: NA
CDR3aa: CASSHPSTGRETQYF
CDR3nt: TGTGCCAGCAGCCACCCGTCAACCGGGCGGGAGACCCAGTACTTC

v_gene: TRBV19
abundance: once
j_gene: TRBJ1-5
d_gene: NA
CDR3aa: CASSVSGLLPMSNQPQHF
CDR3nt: TGTGCCAGTAGTGTATCGGGGCTCCTTCCAATGAGCAATCAGCCCCAGCATTTT

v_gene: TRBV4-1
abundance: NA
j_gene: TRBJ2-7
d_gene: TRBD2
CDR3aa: CASSQVASGDYEQYF
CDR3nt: TGCGCCAGCAGCCAAGTGGCTAGCGGGGACTACGAGCAGTACTTC

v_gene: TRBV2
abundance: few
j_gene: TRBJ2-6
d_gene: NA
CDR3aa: CASSPWRSSGANVLTF
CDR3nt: TGTGCCAGCAGTCCTTGGAGGAGCTCTGGGGCCAACGTCCTGACTTTC

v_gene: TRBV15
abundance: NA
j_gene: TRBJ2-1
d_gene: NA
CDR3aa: CATSRDVGDSYNEQFF
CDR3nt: TGTGCCACCAGCAGAGATGTGGGTGACTCCTACAATGAGCAGTTCTTC

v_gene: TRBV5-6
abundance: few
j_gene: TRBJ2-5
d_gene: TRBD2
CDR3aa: CASSWTSGGSRTQYF
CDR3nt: TGTGCCAGCAGCTGGACTAGCGGGGGGTCCAGGACCCAGTACTTC

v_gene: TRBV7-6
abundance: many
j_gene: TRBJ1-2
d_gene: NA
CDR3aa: CASSLTGKDYGYTF
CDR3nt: TGTGCCAGCAGCTTAACAGGGAAGGACTATGGCTACACCTTC

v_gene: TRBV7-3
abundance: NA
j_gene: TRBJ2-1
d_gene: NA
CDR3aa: CASSFSWASLDEQFF
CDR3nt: TGTGCCAGCAGCTTCTCGTGGGCTAGTCTCGATGAGCAGTTCTTC

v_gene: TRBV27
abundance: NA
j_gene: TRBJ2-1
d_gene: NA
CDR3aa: CASMGEVGRHEQFF
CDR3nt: TGTGCCAGCATGGGTGAGGTAGGAAGGCATGAGCAGTTCTTC

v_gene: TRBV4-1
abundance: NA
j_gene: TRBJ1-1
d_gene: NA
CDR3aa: CASSQESAGNTEAFF
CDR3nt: TGCGCCAGCAGCCAAGAGTCCGCGGGTAACACTGAAGCTTTCTTT

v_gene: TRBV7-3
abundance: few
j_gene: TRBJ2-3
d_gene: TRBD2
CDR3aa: CASSDSGVGNTQYF
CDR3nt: TGTGCCAGCAGCGATAGCGGGGTTGGGAATACGCAGTATTTT

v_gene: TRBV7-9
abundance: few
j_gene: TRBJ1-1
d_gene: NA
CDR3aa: CASIFLIGTEAFF
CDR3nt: TGTGCCAGCATTTTTTTAATCGGCACTGAAGCTTTCTTT

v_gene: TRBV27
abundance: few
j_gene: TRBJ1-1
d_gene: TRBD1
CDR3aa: CASSPQPTGGTEAFF
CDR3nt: TGTGCCAGCAGTCCCCAGCCGACAGGGGGTACTGAAGCTTTCTTT

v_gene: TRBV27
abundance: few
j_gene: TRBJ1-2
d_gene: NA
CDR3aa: CASRTPQGTDGYTF
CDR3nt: TGTGCCAGCAGAACCCCCCAGGGCACAGATGGCTACACCTTC

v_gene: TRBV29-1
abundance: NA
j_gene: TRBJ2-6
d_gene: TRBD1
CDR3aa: CSAWTGTGESGANVLTF
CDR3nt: TGCAGCGCTTGGACCGGGACAGGGGAAAGTGGGGCCAACGTCCTGACTTTC

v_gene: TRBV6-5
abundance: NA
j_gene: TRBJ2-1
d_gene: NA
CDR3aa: CASSIGFFGNEQFF
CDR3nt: TGTGCCAGCAGCATTGGATTTTTCGGGAATGAGCAGTTCTTC

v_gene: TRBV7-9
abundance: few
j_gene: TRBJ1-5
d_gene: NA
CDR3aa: CASSLAFEEPQHF
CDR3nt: TGTGCCAGCAGCTTAGCTTTCGAGGAGCCCCAGCATTTT

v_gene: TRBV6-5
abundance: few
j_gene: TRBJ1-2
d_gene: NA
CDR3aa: CASSPGSYYGYTF
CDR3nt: TGTGCCAGCAGCCCTGGGAGCTACTATGGCTACACCTTC

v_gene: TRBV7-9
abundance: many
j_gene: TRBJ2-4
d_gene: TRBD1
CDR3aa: CASSGTGGLAKNIQYF
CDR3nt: TGTGCCAGCAGCGGCACAGGGGGACTCGCCAAAAACATTCAGTACTTC

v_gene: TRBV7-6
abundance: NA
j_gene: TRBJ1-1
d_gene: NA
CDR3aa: CANSLANGGYTEAFF
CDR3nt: TGTGCCAACAGCTTAGCGAACGGAGGATACACTGAAGCTTTCTTT